This T cell receptor beta chain was documented in a study of blood T cell repertoires in COVID-19. Study as a whole: COVID-19 samples from acute and convalescent phases originated in the United States, Italy and Spain. T cells, B-cell-depleted T cells, or PBMCs provided the cDNA or gDNA that served as material.

This clone was seen just once. Authors' methods: How many nucleated cells were present was estimated from reference gene primer amplification. This table comes from immunoSEQ multiplex PCR, and its TCRdb copy is limited to in-frame clones, with some not included. Clone size and V and J calls were adopted from that table, with D and trimming inferred from the DNA. This sample has 100,000 to 150,000 clones, with around nine tenths found just once. Germline assignment: CDR1 MGHRA and CDR2 YSYEKL. V lost 0 bases, J lost 2 bases, and 9 bases lay in between. The CDR3 sequence is 15 residues long. The source material was peripheral blood. The TCR sequence derives from a man in his fifties or sixties with acute or convalescent COVID-19. This chain joins TRBV4-1 and TRBJ2-3; possibly TRBD1 for D (5 bases). The CDR3 sequence is CASSQDDRNTDTQYF. CDR3 DNA sequence: TGCGCCAGCAGCCAAGATGACAGAAACACAGATACGCAGTATTTT.